Given below is one T cell receptor beta chain in context. This CDR3 spans 13 amino acids. The V end lost 5 bases, the J end lost 9 bases, and 14 bases lay between the germline ends. Germline CDR1 SGHNT, CDR2 YENEEA. These data come from a study of blood T cells in healthy people across ages. It was with a sample-barcoded 5' primer and a J-beta primer mix that a second PCR of roughly 7 to 12 cycles was run. TCRdb fed the 5' RACE reads into MiXCR, producing one record per CDR3 protein. Here the sample spans approximately 1.5 million distinct CDR3 sequences, approximately 43% being singletons. This receptor was identified in a woman aged 18-29 years in good health. The sample consisted of blood. The chain uses TRBV11-3 and TRBJ2-1; D may be TRBD1 or TRBD2 (5 bases each). In DNA, the CDR3 is TGTGCCAGCAGCGGGGACCCACGGGGTGAGCAGTTCTTC. This translates into CASSGDPRGEQFF.